This T cell receptor beta chain was profiled in a study of blood T cell repertoires in COVID-19. About the research overall: Acute and convalescent COVID-19 samples came from the United States, Italy and Spain. PBMCs, B-cell-depleted T cells, or T cells were the source of the cDNA or gDNA that made up the material.

How the authors handled the data: It was from reference gene primer amplification that nucleated cell counts were estimated. The protocol was immunoSEQ multiplex PCR, while the TCRdb copy is restricted to in-frame clones and leaves out a portion. D and trimming come from the DNA, and the V and J calls and clone size come from that table. This sample carries 310,000 or so clones, around nine tenths of them seen once, and the ten largest clones take 11%. A Seattle source enrolled patients during active infection and followed them longitudinally. V shed 0 bases and J shed 3 bases, with 8 bases lying between them. Germline V CDR1 and CDR2: LNHNV, YYDKDF (reference sequence). The CDR3 runs 14 residues.

The sequencing sample was made of peripheral blood. The clonotype originates from a woman aged 25 to 45 with COVID-19, enrolled during active disease. The V call is TRBV15, the J call TRBJ1-1; D remains unclear. The CDR3 sequence: CATSRDPGYTEAFF. CDR3 nucleotide sequence: TGTGCCACCAGCAGAGATCCCGGGTACACTGAAGCTTTCTTT.